The sequence of this TCR beta chain was determined in a study of CD8+ T cells in alopecia areata. Isolated RNA was reverse transcribed into cDNA used as the sequencing template. Produced via immunoSEQ multiplex PCR; TCRdb's table is partial and in-frame only. The table shows approximately 180,000 clones, with just over 65% occurring only once. The junction had 9 bases not matched to a gene; V was cut back by 4 bases and J by 2 bases. The germline V gene encodes CDR1 MGHRA and CDR2 YSYEKL. The CDR3 is 16 residues long. The sequence was collected from a human donor with alopecia areata. Source: CD8+ T cells sorted from blood, taken at week 0. This rearrangement joins TRBV4-1 to TRBJ2-5; TRBD1 matches at 8 bases. CDR3 region: CASSPTGEWGQETQYF. The CDR3 region has the DNA TGCGCCAGCAGCCCGACAGGGGAGTGGGGACAAGAGACCCAGTACTTC.